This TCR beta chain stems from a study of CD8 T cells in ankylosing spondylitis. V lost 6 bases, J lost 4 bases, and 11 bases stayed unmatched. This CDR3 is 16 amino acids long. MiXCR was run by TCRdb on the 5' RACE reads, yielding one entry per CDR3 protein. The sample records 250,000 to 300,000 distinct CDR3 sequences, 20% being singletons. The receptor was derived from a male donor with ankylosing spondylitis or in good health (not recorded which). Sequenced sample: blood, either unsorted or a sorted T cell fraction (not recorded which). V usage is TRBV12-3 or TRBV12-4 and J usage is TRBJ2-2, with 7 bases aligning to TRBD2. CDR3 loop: CASSPTGPSGTGELFF. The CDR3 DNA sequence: TGTGCCAGCAGCCCCACCGGGCCTAGCGGCACCGGGGAGCTGTTTTTT.